The next 27 T cell receptor beta chains were all read from a single sample in a study of beta chain features in type 1 diabetes. Reverse transcription of all isolated RNA meant that expressed TCRB transcripts were sequenced. Generated by immunoSEQ multiplex PCR, the TCRdb table keeps only in-frame clones and is missing some. Of about 150,000 clones detected, around 8.5% appear once; the ten largest clones hold approximately 0.65%. The sample comprised central memory CD4+ T cells from blood. The receptors derive from a man between 18 and 29 years old in good health.

This clone was found a few times. The chain has TRBV27 and TRBJ2-6, with D tentatively TRBD1 (5 bases). This CDR3 spans 17 amino acids. Germline V lookup: CDR1 MNHEY, CDR2 SMNVEV (reference sequence). V was cut by 8 bases and J by 0 bases, with 17 bases left in between. Here the CDR3 reads CASHRWVGDSGANVLTF. CDR3 coding DNA: TGTGCCAGCCATCGCTGGGTAGGGGACTCTGGGGCCAACGTCCTGACTTTC.

In the case of this clone: This CDR3 is also generated by other DNA sequences in the sample. The V call is TRBV18, the J call TRBJ1-1; 8 nucleotides agree with TRBD1. CDR3 length: 14 amino acids. Per the germline V gene, CDR1 is KGHSH and CDR2 is LQKENI. Trimming cost V 3 bases and J 1 base; bases outside gene matches: 1. The CDR3 spells CASSPGQGNTEAFF. For the CDR3, the DNA is TGTGCCAGCTCACCCGGACAGGGGAACACTGAAGCTTTCTTT.

This clone has at least ten counts. The J gene is TRBJ2-3, the V gene TRBV30; D might be TRBD2 (6 bases). CDR3 length: 13 residues. Per the germline V gene, CDR1 is GTSNPN and CDR2 is SVGIG (reference sequence). V was clipped by 4 bases and J by 2 bases, with 10 bases between them. CDR3 residues: CAWTDYYTDTQYF. For the CDR3, the DNA is TGTGCCTGGACGGACTATTACACAGATACGCAGTATTTT.

There are a few counts of this clone. The chain employs TRBV7-2 and TRBJ2-7; the match to TRBD2 covers 8 bases. CDR1 is SGHTA and CDR2 is FQGNSA in the germline V gene. This CDR3 has 15 residues. Germline trimming cut 5 bases from V and 2 bases from J; bases unmatched to any gene: 8. The CDR3 sequence: CASSPQRGFAYEQYF. The CDR3 DNA reads TGTGCCAGCAGCCCCCAGCGGGGGTTTGCCTACGAGCAGTACTTC.

This clone has more than one count but fewer than ten. The gene calls are TRBV6-6 and TRBJ2-7; 9 bases fit TRBD1. The CDR3 totals 15 residues. The germline CDR1 and CDR2 sequences are MNHNY and SVGAGI (reference sequence). The V segment lost 5 bases and the J segment 5 bases; nucleotides outside the gene matches: 10. CDR3 sequence: CASSDRGNVRDEQYF. DNA for the CDR3: TGTGCCAGCAGTGACAGGGGGAACGTTCGGGACGAGCAGTACTTC.

V gene TRBV30 combines with J gene TRBJ1-2; maybe TRBD1 (6 bases). The CDR3 extends over 13 amino acids. The V end was cut by 0 bases, the J end by 7 bases, with 12 bases between. The germline V gene has CDR1 GTSNPN and CDR2 SVGIG (reference sequence). CDR3 sequence: CAWSVSGVTGYTF. The CDR3 nucleotides are TGTGCCTGGAGTGTTTCAGGGGTGACTGGCTACACCTTC.

In its sample, this clone was seen a few times. The chain links TRBV19 to TRBJ2-5; 9 nucleotides align to TRBD2. Germline lookup yields CDR1 LNHDA and CDR2 SQIVND (reference sequence). V dropped 6 bases and J dropped 3; count of bases not matched to a gene: 8. CDR3 length equals 15 residues. In DNA form, the CDR3 reads TGTGCCAGTAGGGTCATAGCGGGGGAAAAAGAGACCCAGTACTTC. It codes for CASRVIAGEKETQYF.

This clone was detected only a few times. This chain's CDR3 is CASRSGQGYQPQHF. CDR3 sequence (DNA): TGTGCCAGCAGGTCAGGACAGGGGTATCAGCCCCAGCATTTT. The V call is TRBV6-6, the J call TRBJ1-5; 9 bases line up with TRBD1. The CDR3 spans 14 residues. The junction had 5 bases not matched to a gene; V was cut back by 6 bases and J by 5 bases. Germline loops: CDR1 MNHNY, CDR2 SVGAGI (reference sequence).

This chain links TRBV15 with TRBJ2-7; D is possibly TRBD1 (8 bases). The germline V gene has CDR1 LNHNV and CDR2 YYDKDF (reference sequence). The V end lost 3 bases, the J end lost 3 bases, and 12 bases lay between the germline ends. CDR3 size: 14 residues. The chain's CDR3 is CATSSNRGGYEQYF. Here the CDR3 DNA reads TGTGCCACCAGCAGTAACAGGGGGGGCTACGAGCAGTACTTC.

This clone was seen only a few times. The chain links TRBV19 to TRBJ1-1, with 7 bases identical to TRBD1. CDR3 length: 14 amino acids. The V gene's germline CDR1 is LNHDA and CDR2 SQIVND (reference sequence). With V trimmed by 6 bases and J by 0 bases, 4 bases remained unmatched. The CDR3 DNA follows: TGTGCCAGTAGCTGGGACAGACTGAACACTGAAGCTTTCTTT. Amino acids: CASSWDRLNTEAFF. The variable domain in full, completed from reference TRBV19 and TRBJ1-1, reads DGGITQSPKYLFRKEGQNVTLSCEQNLNHDAMYWYRQDPGQGLRLIYYSQIVNDFQKGDIAEGYSVSREKKESFPLTVTSAQKNPTAFYLCASSWDRLNTEAFFGQGTRLTVV.

This clone has more than one count but fewer than ten. V and J are TRBV28 and TRBJ2-7; 8 bases line up with TRBD1. The CDR3 covers 13 residues. The germline V gene has CDR1 MDHEN and CDR2 SYDVKM. Trimming at V came to 7 bases and at J to 5 bases, leaving 7 bases not matched to a gene. Here the CDR3 DNA reads TGTGCCAGCACTGCGGACAGGGTCAACGAGCAGTACTTC. Its translation: CASTADRVNEQYF.

The sample holds many counts of this clone. The chain is built from TRBV25-1 and TRBJ2-1; the D is unclear. CDR3 length: 12 residues. Trimming shortened V by 3 bases and J by 8 bases, and 8 bases separated the two germline ends. Germline V gives CDR1 MGHDK, CDR2 SYGVNS. The CDR3 sequence is CASSDRRDEQFF. CDR3 nucleotides: TGTGCCAGCAGTGATAGGAGAGATGAGCAGTTCTTC.

This clone appeared a few times. J is TRBJ1-3 and V is TRBV14; no firm D call. Germline CDR1 and CDR2: SGHDN and FVKESK. The V end was cut by 4 bases, the J end by 0 bases, with 10 bases between. This CDR3 is built from 15 residues. The CDR3 DNA reads TGTGCCAGCAGCCCTACCTTGAGCTCTGGAAACACCATATATTTT. Translating it yields CASSPTLSSGNTIYF.

The V and J genes are TRBV27 and TRBJ1-2; the D is unclear. This CDR3 has 12 residues. Per germline, CDR1 MNHEY and CDR2 SMNVEV (reference sequence). V was cut by 5 bases and J by 8 bases, with 12 bases left in between. The CDR3 region is CASSNGYLGYTF. The CDR3 coding sequence is TGTGCCAGCAGTAACGGGTACCTGGGCTACACCTTC.

The count of this clone is one. The chain employs TRBV19 and TRBJ2-5; 8 nucleotides align to TRBD1. Germline loops: CDR1 LNHDA, CDR2 SQIVND (reference sequence). Unmatched junction bases numbered 3, after V lost 5 bases and J lost 1 base. There are 14 residues in the CDR3. The CDR3 bases are TGTGCCAGTAGTGTGACAGGGGCCCAAGAGACCCAGTACTTC. Encoded protein: CASSVTGAQETQYF.

This sequence joins TRBV6-4 and TRBJ2-2; TRBD2 matches 11 bases. V was clipped by 6 bases and J by 5 bases; unmatched bases: 2. This CDR3 is built from 14 residues. Per the germline V gene, CDR1 is MRHNA and CDR2 is SNTAGT. The CDR3 nucleotides read TGTGCCAGCAGCCGACTAGCGGGGACCGGGGAGCTGTTTTTT. It specifies CASSRLAGTGELFF.

This chain links TRBV9 with TRBJ2-5; 10 nucleotides match TRBD2. V lost 0 bases, J lost 5 bases, and 4 bases stayed unmatched. The CDR3 length is 15 residues. Germline V gene sequence: CDR1 SGDLS, CDR2 YYNGEE. CDR3 in DNA: TGTGCCAGCAGCGTAGGGACTAGCGGTGCCGAGACCCAGTACTTC. Residues: CASSVGTSGAETQYF. Complete variable domain (other parts from reference TRBV9 and TRBJ2-5): DSGVTQTPKHLITATGQRVTLRCSPRSGDLSVYWYQQSLDQGLQFLIQYYNGEERAKGNILERFSAQQFPDLHSELNLSSLELGDSALYFCASSVGTSGAETQYFGPGTRLLVL.

The table lists this clone with many counts. V and J are TRBV7-9 and TRBJ1-1; TRBD1 matches at 9 bases. V lost 5 bases to trimming and J lost 3 bases; unmatched junction nucleotides: 4. This CDR3 spans 14 amino acids. Looked up from germline, CDR1 is SEHNR and CDR2 is FQNEAQ (reference sequence). CDR3 loop: CASSLGQGYTEAFF. The CDR3 coding sequence is TGTGCCAGCAGCCTGGGACAGGGATACACTGAAGCTTTCTTT. Together with reference TRBV7-9 and TRBJ1-1, the CDR3 gives the full variable domain: DTGVSQNPRHKITKRGQNVTFRCDPISEHNRLYWYRQTLGQGPEFLTYFQNEAQLEKSRLLSDRFSAERPKGSFSTLEIQRTEQGDSAMYLCASSLGQGYTEAFFGQGTRLTVV.

This clone was seen more than once but under ten times. The chain is built from TRBV5-6 and TRBJ2-1; no reliable D call. CDR1 and CDR2 from the germline V gene are SGHDT and YYEEEE. This CDR3 comprises 15 residues. V was trimmed by 7 bases and J by 3 bases, leaving 17 bases between them. The CDR3 DNA follows: TGTGCCAGCGGCATTTCTGGTGGCCTCTACAATGAGCAGTTCTTC. This codes for CASGISGGLYNEQFF. Full variable domain (outside the CDR3, taken from reference TRBV5-6 and TRBJ2-1): DAGVTQSPTHLIKTRGQQVTLRCSPKSGHDTVSWYQQALGQGPQFIFQYYEEEERQRGNFPDRFSGHQFPNYSSELNVNALLLGDSALYLCASGISGGLYNEQFFGPGTRLTVL.

This clone showed up just a few times. The chain has TRBV6-1 and TRBJ2-1; the D gene is possibly TRBD2 (6 bases). V gave up 4 bases and J gave up 0 bases, with 16 bases separating them. The CDR3 consists of 17 residues. Germline lookup yields CDR1 MNHNS and CDR2 SASEGT. DNA of the CDR3: TGTGCCAGCAGTGTATTAGCGGCGGGAAGCTCCTACAATGAGCAGTTCTTC. Translation: CASSVLAAGSSYNEQFF.

This clone was counted a few times. The chain has TRBV5-1 and TRBJ1-2; 10 bases map to TRBD1. CDR1 and CDR2 (germline): SGHRS, YFSETQ. CDR3 length: 14 residues. The trim removed 4 bases at V and 5 bases at J, leaving 5 bases unmatched. Here the CDR3 reads CASSGSGQGYGYTF. The CDR3 bases are TGCGCCAGCAGCGGCTCGGGACAGGGGTATGGCTACACCTTC.

This clone was picked up a small number of times. The chain couples TRBV7-2 to TRBJ2-2; 7 bases align to TRBD2. The CDR3 is 14 amino acids. The germline CDR1 and CDR2 sequences are SGHTA and FQGNSA. J lost 0 bases, V lost 8 bases, and 3 bases had no gene match. The CDR3 region is CASGEGPNTGELFF. The CDR3 DNA is TGTGCCAGCGGGGAGGGCCCGAACACCGGGGAGCTGTTTTTT.

The CDR3 spells CASSLMTGGDEKLFF. The CDR3 bases are TGTGCCAGCAGTTTAATGACAGGGGGCGATGAAAAACTGTTTTTT. The chain couples TRBV27 to TRBJ1-4; 10 nucleotides match TRBD1. There are 15 residues in the CDR3. CDR1 is MNHEY, CDR2 SMNVEV, per germline (reference sequence). V lost 2 bases and J lost 6; bases outside the gene matches: 3.

This clone was recorded a few times. The rearrangement uses TRBV4-3 and TRBJ1-2; 7 bases agree with TRBD1. CDR1 is LGHNA and CDR2 is YSLEER in the germline V gene. The CDR3 sequence is 16 residues long. J was trimmed by 3 bases and V by 0 bases; bases with no gene match: 7. The CDR3 protein is CASSQEDRRGHYGYTF. CDR3 coding DNA: TGCGCCAGCAGCCAAGAGGATCGAAGGGGGCACTATGGCTACACCTTC.

The V and J genes are TRBV7-8 and TRBJ2-2, with 7 bases aligning to TRBD1. V trimming: 4 bases; J trimming: 1 base; junction bases outside the gene matches: 3. The CDR3 length is 15 residues. CDR1 is SGHVS, CDR2 FQNEAQ, per germline. CDR3 in DNA: TGTGCCAGCAGCTCGGACAGGATGAACACCGGGGAGCTGTTTTTT. Protein: CASSSDRMNTGELFF.

The rearrangement uses TRBV7-3 and TRBJ1-2; 7 nucleotides line up with TRBD1. The ends lost 5 bases at V and 2 bases at J; junction bases unmatched: 2. CDR1 SGHTA and CDR2 FQGTGA come from the germline V gene. The CDR3 runs to 13 residues. CDR3 DNA sequence: TGTGCCAGCAGCCCGGGACAGAACTATGGCTACACCTTC. This encodes CASSPGQNYGYTF.

This clone was recorded a few times. The chain combines TRBV14 with TRBJ2-7; TRBD1 matches 11 bases. J gave up 4 bases and V 1 base, and 0 bases lay outside the gene matches. The CDR3 contains 14 residues. Germline-derived CDR1 and CDR2 are SGHDN and FVKESK. Here the CDR3 reads CASSQGDRGYEQYF. DNA for the CDR3: TGTGCCAGCAGCCAAGGGGACAGGGGGTACGAGCAGTACTTC.